These 31 T cell receptor beta chains were all obtained from the same sample, sequenced in a study of blood T cells in healthy people across ages. Combining a sample-barcoded 5' primer with a J-beta primer mix, a second PCR ran for roughly 6 to 12 cycles. TCRdb reprocessed the 5' RACE reads with MiXCR, giving one entry per CDR3 protein. This sample yields some 1,500,000 distinct CDR3 sequences, of which approximately 39% are seen a single time; around 4% belongs to the top ten. The sequencing input was blood. The receptors were gathered from a woman younger than 35 in good health.

In its sample, this clonotype ranks as medium-sized. The rearrangement links TRBV11-2 to TRBJ1-1; maybe TRBD1 (6 bases). Germline CDR1 and CDR2: SGHAT and FQNNGV. V lost 5 bases and J 5 bases, leaving 12 bases between the germline ends. The CDR3 spans 13 residues. The CDR3 here is CASSRGGVTEAFF. The CDR3 DNA reads as TGTGCCAGCAGCCGAGGGGGGGTAACTGAAGCTTTCTTT.

This clonotype was observed a few times. The V call is TRBV7-2, the J call TRBJ2-3, with 7 nucleotides matching TRBD2. The CDR3 runs to 17 residues. V lost 1 base, J lost 2 bases, and 9 bases stayed unmatched. Germline values: CDR1 SGHTA, CDR2 FQGNSA. The CDR3 region is CASSLDWPGGFTDTQYF. The CDR3 coding sequence is TGTGCCAGCAGCTTAGACTGGCCGGGGGGTTTCACAGATACGCAGTATTTT.

Here the CDR3 DNA reads TGTGCCAGCAGACCAAGGGAGGGAGAAGCTTTCTTT. Residues: CASRPREGEAFF. V gene TRBV27 combines with J gene TRBJ1-1; unclear D gene. Germline assignment: CDR1 MNHEY and CDR2 SMNVEV (reference sequence). The CDR3 totals 12 residues. V was cut by 6 bases and J by 8 bases, with 13 bases left in between.

The CDR3 DNA reads as TGTGCCAGCAGGAACGACCGGTCGAACACTGAAGCTTTCTTT. It codes for CASRNDRSNTEAFF. The chain couples TRBV6-5 to TRBJ1-1; the D is unclear. Germline V gene data show CDR1 as MNHEY and CDR2 as SVGAGI. This CDR3 contains 14 residues. Trimming left V 6 bases short and J 1 base short, with 12 bases between.

This clonotype was counted once. CDR3 sequence reads: CASSQDAGAEQYF. For the CDR3, the DNA is TGCGCCAGCAGCCAAGATGCAGGGGCCGAGCAGTACTTC. The rearrangement links TRBV4-3 to TRBJ2-7; D possibly corresponds to TRBD1 (6 bases). Deletions cut 0 bases from V and 6 bases from J, with 9 bases between. CDR1 and CDR2 from the germline V gene are LGHNA and YSLEER. This CDR3 region has 13 residues.

The sample holds a few counts of this clonotype. This chain connects TRBV20-1 to TRBJ2-1, with a tentative D call TRBD2 (6 bases). The V and J ends lost 1 base and 4 bases respectively, with 11 bases between them. Germline lookup yields CDR1 DFQATT and CDR2 SNEGSKA (reference sequence). The CDR3 totals 14 residues. CDR3 in amino acids: CSARASAIYNEQFF. DNA for the CDR3: TGCAGTGCTAGAGCTAGCGCAATTTACAATGAGCAGTTCTTC.

This clonotype appeared a few times. J is TRBJ1-1 and V is TRBV6-5, with a tentative D call TRBD1 (5 bases). V shed 2 bases and J shed 1 base, with 14 bases lying between them. The CDR3 covers 16 residues. Germline V gene data show CDR1 as MNHEY and CDR2 as SVGAGI. The CDR3 protein is CASSYSVGRENTEAFF. CDR3 DNA: TGTGCCAGCAGTTACAGCGTTGGCAGGGAGAACACTGAAGCTTTCTTT.

The chain uses TRBV27 and TRBJ1-1; weak D call: TRBD1 (6 bases). CDR1 MNHEY and CDR2 SMNVEV come from the germline V gene (reference sequence). Trimming shortened V by 1 base and J by 1 base, and 13 bases separated the two germline ends. The CDR3 runs to 16 residues. CDR3 sequence (DNA): TGTGCCAGCAGTTTATTTACAGGGACGGGGAACACTGAAGCTTTCTTT. Translating it yields CASSLFTGTGNTEAFF.

The genes are TRBV9 and TRBJ2-1, with unresolved D. This CDR3 spans 13 amino acids. V gave up 3 bases and J gave up 6 bases, with 10 bases separating them. Germline V gives CDR1 SGDLS, CDR2 YYNGEE. Here the CDR3 reads CASSAPHGNEQFF. In nucleotides, the CDR3 is TGTGCCAGCAGCGCTCCCCACGGCAATGAGCAGTTCTTC.

The chain carries TRBV24-1 and TRBJ2-4; D possibly corresponds to TRBD2 (6 bases). This CDR3 is built from 16 residues. The V end was cut by 3 bases, the J end by 0 bases, with 11 bases between. CDR1 is KGHDR, CDR2 SFDVKD, per germline. CDR3 sequence (DNA): TGTGCCACCAGTGATGGGGAGGTGCTAGCCAAAAACATTCAGTACTTC. Its protein is CATSDGEVLAKNIQYF.

The CDR3: CASSQEEGLNNEQFF. CDR3 sequence (DNA): TGCGCCAGCAGCCAAGAGGAAGGGCTCAACAATGAGCAGTTCTTC. V is TRBV4-3 and J is TRBJ2-1, with D unclear. Trimming removed 0 bases from V and 5 bases from J, with 11 bases in between. This CDR3 comprises 15 residues. Germline-derived CDR1 and CDR2 are LGHNA and YSLEER.

This clonotype was detected once. The chain combines TRBV18 with TRBJ2-5; 12 bases match TRBD2. The ends lost 3 bases at V and 2 bases at J; junction bases unmatched: 7. The CDR3 runs 17 residues. Germline loops: CDR1 KGHSH, CDR2 LQKENI. The CDR3 bases are TGTGCCAGCTCACCCCGTAGGACTAGCGGGGTACAAGAGACCCAGTACTTC. Its translation is CASSPRRTSGVQETQYF.

This sequence joins TRBV15 and TRBJ2-1, with D perhaps given as TRBD1 or TRBD2 (5 bases each). CDR1 is LNHNV and CDR2 is YYDKDF in the germline V gene (reference sequence). This CDR3 has 17 residues. V lost 1 base and J lost 3, with 16 bases in between. CDR3 region: CATSRGGSPSSYNEQFF. Written as DNA, the CDR3 is TGTGCCACCAGCAGAGGGGGGTCGCCGTCGAGCTACAATGAGCAGTTCTTC.

The chain uses TRBV6-5 and TRBJ2-6; D remains ambiguous. The CDR3 length is 17 residues. The V and J ends lost 0 bases and 0 bases respectively, with 9 bases between them. Germline V gives CDR1 MNHEY, CDR2 SVGAGI. The CDR3 nucleotides read TGTGCCAGCAGTTACTCAATACAGAACTCTGGGGCCAACGTCCTGACTTTC. Translated, it gives CASSYSIQNSGANVLTF.

V usage is TRBV7-3 and J usage is TRBJ2-2; D is undetermined. V was cut by 0 bases and J by 4 bases, with 12 bases left in between. Germline V lookup: CDR1 SGHTA, CDR2 FQGTGA. The CDR3 consists of 16 residues. CDR3 residues: CASSLTPSSVTGELFF. The CDR3 DNA follows: TGTGCCAGCAGCTTAACCCCCTCGTCGGTCACCGGGGAGCTGTTTTTT. Drawing the rest from reference TRBV7-3 and TRBJ2-2, the complete variable domain is GAGVSQTPSNKVTEKGKYVELRCDPISGHTALYWYRQSLGQGPEFLIYFQGTGAADDSGLPNDRFFAVRPEGSVSTLKIQRTERGDSAVYLCASSLTPSSVTGELFFGEGSRLTVL.

This sequence joins TRBV6-2 or TRBV6-3 and TRBJ1-2; D uncertain. This CDR3 has 15 residues. The ends were cut back, 0 bases at V and 3 bases at J, with 11 bases in the middle. Germline V lookup: CDR1 MNHEY, CDR2 SVGEGT. The DNA of the CDR3 is TGTGCCAGCAGTTACTCGAGCGGTCGGTACTATGGCTACACCTTC. Translation: CASSYSSGRYYGYTF.

This chain links TRBV7-9 with TRBJ1-6, with 7 positions matching TRBD1. Trimming took 4 bases from V and 10 from J; bases not matched to a gene: 7. The germline V gene has CDR1 SEHNR and CDR2 FQNEAQ (reference sequence). There are 14 residues in the CDR3. In nucleotides, the CDR3 is TGTGCCAGCAGCTATGACAGGGATTGGTCACCCCTCCACTTT. Translating gives CASSYDRDWSPLHF.

This clonotype was picked up a small number of times. The CDR3 bases are TGTGCCAGCAGTTTAACGCCCGGTGACTATATATACAATGAGCAGTTCTTC. As protein: CASSLTPGDYIYNEQFF. The chain recombines TRBV27 with TRBJ2-1; weak D call: TRBD2 (5 bases). The CDR3 covers 17 residues. Trimming removed 2 bases at V and 4 bases at J, with 18 bases between. The V gene's germline CDR1 is MNHEY and CDR2 SMNVEV (reference sequence).

The J gene is TRBJ1-4, the V gene TRBV25-1, with D uncertain. CDR1 and CDR2 from the germline V gene are MGHDK and SYGVNS. Trimming cost V 5 bases and J 3 bases, with 10 bases left between them. The CDR3 is 14 amino acids. In DNA, the CDR3 is TGTGCCAGCAGTCAAATACAGTCTAATGAAAAACTGTTTTTT. Protein product: CASSQIQSNEKLFF. Supplemented by reference TRBV25-1 and TRBJ1-4, the full variable domain reads EADIYQTPRYLVIGTGKKITLECSQTMGHDKMYWYQQDPGMELHLIHYSYGVNSTEKGDLSSESTVSRIRTEHFPLTLESARPSHTSQYLCASSQIQSNEKLFFGSGTQLSVL.

The V call is TRBV6-2 or TRBV6-3, the J call TRBJ2-5, with a weak D call TRBD1 (7 bases). The V and J ends lost 2 bases and 5 bases respectively, with 18 bases between them. The CDR3 covers 16 residues. Looked up from germline, CDR1 is MNHEY and CDR2 is SVGEGT. The CDR3 protein is CASSYDGGGLTETQYF. The CDR3, as DNA: TGTGCCAGCAGTTACGATGGAGGGGGCCTTACGGAGACCCAGTACTTC.

This clonotype was seen more than once but under ten times. The chain employs TRBV29-1 and TRBJ1-2, with 7 nucleotides matching TRBD1. Germline V gene sequence: CDR1 SQVTM, CDR2 ANQGSEA. The CDR3 covers 14 residues. Trimming removed 4 bases from V and 2 bases from J; junction bases left unmatched: 7. The CDR3 bases are TGCAGCGTTGCCCCTAAGGGACAGAACTATGGCTACACCTTC. Encoded protein: CSVAPKGQNYGYTF.

This clonotype came up a few times. This rearrangement joins TRBV18 to TRBJ2-5; a weak D match, TRBD1 (6 bases). The V end lost 2 bases, the J end lost 1 base, and 11 bases lay between the germline ends. The CDR3 runs to 15 residues. Germline CDR1 KGHSH, CDR2 LQKENI. CDR3 region: CASSPGGGLQETQYF. In DNA, the CDR3 is TGTGCCAGCTCACCAGGGGGCGGACTCCAAGAGACCCAGTACTTC.

This clonotype was counted a single time. This sequence joins TRBV20-1 and TRBJ2-3; 8 nucleotides align to TRBD2. Germline lookup yields CDR1 DFQATT and CDR2 SNEGSKA (reference sequence). The CDR3 runs to 14 residues. V trimming: 5 bases; J trimming: 3 bases; junction bases outside the gene matches: 7. The CDR3: CSAGPSGLTDTQYF. In nucleotides, the CDR3 is TGCAGTGCTGGGCCTAGCGGGTTGACAGATACGCAGTATTTT.

This clonotype was counted only a few times. The chain couples TRBV12-3 or TRBV12-4 to TRBJ2-3; D not certain. Deletions cut 3 bases from V and 9 bases from J, with 10 bases between. The CDR3 contains 12 residues. CDR3 sequence: CASSLGGLTQYF. The DNA of the CDR3 is TGTGCCAGCAGTTTGGGCGGCCTAACGCAGTATTTT.

The table lists this clonotype with a few counts. V usage is TRBV9 and J usage is TRBJ2-2; no definite D call. The CDR3 loop spans 15 amino acids. The V gene's germline CDR1 is SGDLS and CDR2 YYNGEE. Trimming left V 0 bases short and J 1 base short, with 7 bases between. DNA for the CDR3: TGTGCCAGCAGCGTAGCGGCAGGGAACACCGGGGAGCTGTTTTTT. Its protein product is CASSVAAGNTGELFF.

The chain joins TRBV13 to TRBJ2-3; TRBD2 matches at 16 bases. The CDR3 runs 17 residues. Per germline, CDR1 PRHDT and CDR2 FYEKMQ (reference sequence). V dropped 2 bases and J dropped 5; count of bases not matched to a gene: 4. CDR3 in amino acids: CASSLPGLAGGLDTQYF. The DNA of the CDR3 is TGTGCCAGCAGCTTACCGGGACTAGCGGGAGGGCTAGATACGCAGTATTTT.

This clonotype has a handful of counts. The rearrangement links TRBV6-6 to TRBJ1-5; D gene ambiguous. Trimming stripped 2 bases from V and 6 bases from J, with 8 bases between. CDR3 length: 13 amino acids. Germline CDR1 reads MNHNY; CDR2 reads SVGAGI (reference sequence). CDR3 in amino acids: CASSYLESQPQHF. The CDR3 coding sequence is TGTGCCAGCAGTTACCTCGAAAGTCAGCCCCAGCATTTT.

The gene calls are TRBV19 and TRBJ2-3; D is uncertain. Per germline, CDR1 LNHDA and CDR2 SQIVND (reference sequence). The CDR3 sequence is 13 residues long. The germline V and J ends were trimmed by 5 bases and 2 bases, with 8 bases remaining between them. CDR3 bases: TGTGCCAGTAGTTCTCCTTTCACAGATACGCAGTATTTT. This sequence encodes CASSSPFTDTQYF.

The J gene is TRBJ2-3, the V gene TRBV12-3 or TRBV12-4, with a possible D match to TRBD1 (6 bases). Trimming took 1 base from V and 0 from J, leaving 11 bases between them. This CDR3 spans 16 amino acids. The CDR3, as DNA: TGTGCCAGCAGTTTAGGGAAACAGGGAAGCACAGATACGCAGTATTTT. This gives the protein CASSLGKQGSTDTQYF.

The chain is built from TRBV20-1 and TRBJ2-1, with 9 bases aligning to TRBD2. This CDR3 has 16 amino acids. Germline CDR1 DFQATT, CDR2 SNEGSKA (reference sequence). The V and J ends lost 5 bases and 3 bases, in that order; junction bases with no gene match: 11. The CDR3 DNA follows: TGCAGTGCTCTTAGCGGGAGAGGGGGCTACTACAATGAGCAGTTCTTC. Translation gives CSALSGRGGYYNEQFF.

The chain carries TRBV4-1 and TRBJ2-1; 14 bases fit TRBD2. CDR3 length: 15 amino acids. The trim removed 8 bases at V and 6 bases at J, leaving 6 bases unmatched. Germline assignment: CDR1 MGHRA and CDR2 YSYEKL. Here the CDR3 DNA reads TGCGCCAGCCAGGGACTAGCGGGAGAGGGCAATGAGCAGTTCTTC. The encoded protein is CASQGLAGEGNEQFF.